This entry lists 20 T cell receptor beta chains sequenced from one sample in a study of T cell responses to AZD1222 COVID-19 vaccine. The repertoire was sequenced with immunoSEQ multiplex PCR; TCRdb's copy has only in-frame clones and lacks some. Of 130,000 to 150,000 clones listed, 90% to 95% are singletons. Here the sequenced sample was peripheral blood, taken on day 0 of AZD1222 vaccination. These receptors were obtained from an adult in good health.

This chain links TRBV18 with TRBJ2-7, with 9 positions matching TRBD1. The germline gives CDR1 KGHSH, CDR2 LQKENI. J lost 5 bases, V lost 3 bases, and 8 bases had no gene match. The CDR3 runs 15 residues. The CDR3 bases are TGTGCCAGCTCACCCCCGCGGGGACAGGGCGACGAGCAGTACTTC. As protein: CASSPPRGQGDEQYF.

This clone was seen once. This rearrangement joins TRBV6-4 to TRBJ2-1; 9 nucleotides align to TRBD1. Germline V gene lookup returns CDR1 MRHNA and CDR2 SNTAGT. The CDR3 consists of 15 residues. V dropped 6 bases and J dropped 4; count of bases not matched to a gene: 7. Here the CDR3 DNA reads TGTGCCAGCAGCCCAACCGGGACAGGGTACAATGAGCAGTTCTTC. Protein: CASSPTGTGYNEQFF.

J is TRBJ2-5 and V is TRBV14; D not certain. CDR1 and CDR2 from the germline V gene are SGHDN and FVKESK. The CDR3 runs to 14 residues. V was shortened by 4 bases and J by 6 bases, with 15 bases between the two germline ends. CDR3 amino acids: CASSPSWVTQTQYF. The CDR3 bases are TGTGCCAGCAGCCCGTCTTGGGTCACGCAGACCCAGTACTTC.

The chain joins TRBV6-2 or TRBV6-3 to TRBJ2-3; D gene ambiguous. The CDR3 runs 13 residues. Germline V CDR1 and CDR2: MNHEY, SVGEGT. Trimming took 0 bases from V and 6 from J, leaving 7 bases between them. The CDR3 reads CASSYSRWDTQYF. CDR3 sequence (DNA): TGTGCCAGCAGTTACTCCCGATGGGATACGCAGTATTTT.

The chain couples TRBV5-1 to TRBJ2-3; 7 nucleotides agree with TRBD2. This CDR3 contains 15 residues. CDR1 is SGHRS and CDR2 is YFSETQ in the germline V gene. The trim removed 4 bases at V and 1 base at J, leaving 6 bases unmatched. The CDR3 spells CASSQLASGTDTQYF. The CDR3 DNA is TGCGCCAGCAGCCAACTAGCGTCTGGCACAGATACGCAGTATTTT.

This chain uses TRBV7-8 with TRBJ2-7, with D uncertain. The V gene lost 1 base and the J gene lost 2 bases, with 12 bases spanning the gap. CDR1 and CDR2 (germline): SGHVS, FQNEAQ. The CDR3 is 15 amino acids. This CDR3 reads CASSLEAGPPYEQYF. CDR3 in DNA: TGTGCCAGCAGCTTAGAGGCAGGACCACCCTACGAGCAGTACTTC.

The chain is built from TRBV4-3 and TRBJ2-1; 12 nucleotides agree with TRBD2. The CDR3 has 17 amino acids. Trimming removed 0 bases from V and 7 bases from J; junction bases left unmatched: 7. The V gene's germline CDR1 is LGHNA and CDR2 YSLEER. The CDR3 sequence: CASSQEPSGGAWNEQFF. For the CDR3, the DNA is TGCGCCAGCAGCCAAGAACCTAGCGGGGGGGCCTGGAATGAGCAGTTCTTC.

The chain carries TRBV7-9 and TRBJ1-1; a weak D match, TRBD1 (5 bases). The CDR3 runs 12 residues. V gave up 8 bases and J gave up 0 bases, with 7 bases separating them. CDR1 and CDR2 from the germline V gene are SEHNR and FQNEAQ (reference sequence). The chain's CDR3 is CASPGLNTEAFF. The CDR3 coding sequence is TGTGCCAGCCCAGGGTTGAACACTGAAGCTTTCTTT.

The V and J genes are TRBV23-1 and TRBJ2-7; the D gene is possibly TRBD1 (7 bases). TRBV23-1 is annotated as an ORF whose role is uncertain. Trimming pared 5 bases from V and 5 bases from J, leaving 19 bases between. This CDR3 is 15 amino acids long. In DNA form, the CDR3 reads TGCGCCAGCAGTGGCGATTCGGACAGGAGGGACGAGCAGTACTTC. Amino acid sequence: CASSGDSDRRDEQYF.

The rearrangement links TRBV10-3 to TRBJ2-2; D is uncertain. CDR1 and CDR2 from the germline V gene are ENHRY and SYGVKD. CDR3 length: 14 amino acids. The V and J ends lost 0 bases and 4 bases respectively, with 6 bases between them. The CDR3 coding sequence is TGTGCCATCAGTGAGTCTACGAGCACCGGGGAGCTGTTTTTT. Translation gives CAISESTSTGELFF.

In regard to this clone: Other nucleotide sequences in the sample specify the same CDR3. The rearrangement uses TRBV19 and TRBJ1-5; 9 bases are shared with TRBD1. Losses at the gene ends were 9 bases for V and 2 bases for J; bases not matched to a gene: 5. The germline CDR1 and CDR2 sequences are LNHDA and SQIVND (reference sequence). The CDR3 runs 14 residues. The CDR3 DNA follows: TGTGCCAGCGGGCGACAGGGGGGCAATCAGCCCCAGCATTTT. Translating it yields CASGRQGGNQPQHF. The variable domain in full, completed from reference TRBV19 and TRBJ1-5, reads DGGITQSPKYLFRKEGQNVTLSCEQNLNHDAMYWYRQDPGQGLRLIYYSQIVNDFQKGDIAEGYSVSREKKESFPLTVTSAQKNPTAFYLCASGRQGGNQPQHFGDGTRLSIL.

This sequence joins TRBV12-3 or TRBV12-4 and TRBJ1-2, with a tentative D call TRBD1 (6 bases). This CDR3 contains 13 residues. The V end lost 6 bases, the J end lost 8 bases, and 16 bases lay between the germline ends. The CDR3 bases are TGTGCCAGCAGGGAGGGGGGACGCCGGGGCTACACCTTC. Protein sequence: CASREGGRRGYTF.

The CDR3 spells CASSHHLGQRENTEAFF. Here the CDR3 DNA reads TGTGCCAGCAGCCACCACCTCGGACAGCGAGAGAACACTGAAGCTTTCTTT. V and J are TRBV4-2 and TRBJ1-1; D is perhaps TRBD1 (6 bases). Trimming pared 3 bases from V and 1 base from J, leaving 18 bases between. Germline V gives CDR1 LGHNA, CDR2 YNFKEQ. This CDR3 comprises 17 residues.

A single count supports this clone. The V gene is TRBV6-5, the J gene TRBJ1-6, with TRBD1 matching over 7 bases. There are 14 residues in the CDR3. Looked up from germline, CDR1 is MNHEY and CDR2 is SVGAGI. Trimming cost V 7 bases and J 7 bases; bases outside gene matches: 7. CDR3 amino acids: CASNLDRVNSPLHF. CDR3 nucleotides: TGTGCCAGCAACCTAGACAGGGTAAATTCACCCCTCCACTTT.

The chain is built from TRBV6-1 and TRBJ2-7, with D possibly being TRBD2 (5 bases). The CDR3 is 15 amino acids. The germline V and J ends were trimmed by 2 bases and 4 bases, with 15 bases remaining between them. Germline values: CDR1 MNHNS, CDR2 SASEGT. CDR3 bases: TGTGCCAGCAGTGAAACGGGGTCGCTACAATACGAGCAGTACTTC. Amino acid sequence: CASSETGSLQYEQYF.

The chain uses TRBV15 and TRBJ2-1, with 13 bases that match TRBD2. This CDR3 has 17 amino acids. The junction had 3 bases not matched to a gene; V was cut back by 3 bases and J by 1 base. From germline, CDR1 is LNHNV and CDR2 YYDKDF (reference sequence). The CDR3 loop is CATSSWGLAGSYNEQFF. The DNA for the CDR3 is TGTGCCACCAGCAGCTGGGGACTAGCGGGATCCTACAATGAGCAGTTCTTC.

The genes are TRBV28 and TRBJ2-7; D may be TRBD2 (6 bases). The CDR3 sequence is 14 residues long. From germline, CDR1 is MDHEN and CDR2 SYDVKM. V was pared by 6 bases and J by 1 base, with 13 bases between. The DNA for the CDR3 is TGTGCCAGCAGCCCGACGGGACTTTCCTACGAGCAGTACTTC. It yields the protein CASSPTGLSYEQYF.

The V gene is TRBV4-1, the J gene TRBJ2-6; tentative D call: TRBD1 (6 bases). The ends were cut back, 4 bases at V and 2 bases at J, with 9 bases in the middle. CDR1 is MGHRA, CDR2 YSYEKL, per germline. The CDR3 totals 15 residues. The CDR3 reads CASSLAGAGANVLTF. The CDR3 coding sequence is TGCGCCAGCAGCCTGGCAGGGGCTGGGGCCAACGTCCTGACTTTC.

The chain joins TRBV6-2 or TRBV6-3 to TRBJ1-2; D uncertain. The length of the CDR3 is 13 residues. CDR1 and CDR2 from the germline V gene are MNHEY and SVGEGT. The V end was cut by 2 bases, the J end by 4 bases, with 8 bases between. CDR3 DNA sequence: TGTGCCAGCAGTTACAGGGTCATCTATGGCTACACCTTC. It codes for CASSYRVIYGYTF.

The chain combines TRBV7-6 with TRBJ2-7; weak D call: TRBD1 (5 bases). Deletions cut 3 bases from V and 2 bases from J, with 14 bases between. The V gene's germline CDR1 is SGHVS and CDR2 FNYEAQ. CDR3 size: 15 residues. The CDR3 loop reads CASSLDTGPTYEQYF. The CDR3 region has the DNA TGTGCCAGCAGCTTGGACACCGGGCCGACCTACGAGCAGTACTTC.